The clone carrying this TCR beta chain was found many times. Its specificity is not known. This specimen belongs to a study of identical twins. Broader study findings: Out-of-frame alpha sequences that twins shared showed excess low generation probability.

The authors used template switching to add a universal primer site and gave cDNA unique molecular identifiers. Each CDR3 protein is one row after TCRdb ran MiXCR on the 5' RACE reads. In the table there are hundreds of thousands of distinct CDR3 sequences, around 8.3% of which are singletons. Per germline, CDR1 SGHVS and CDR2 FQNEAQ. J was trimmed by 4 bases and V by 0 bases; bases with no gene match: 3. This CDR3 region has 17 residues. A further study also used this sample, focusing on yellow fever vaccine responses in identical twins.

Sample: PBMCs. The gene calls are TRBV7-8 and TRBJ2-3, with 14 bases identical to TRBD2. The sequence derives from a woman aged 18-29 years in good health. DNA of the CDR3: TGTGCCAGCAGCTTAGCGACTAGCGGGAGGGTCCCAGATACGCAGTATTTT. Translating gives CASSLATSGRVPDTQYF.